These 21 T cell receptor beta chains share one sample of origin, sequenced in a study of CD4 and CD8 cells across lung adenocarcinoma regions. TCRdb passed the PCR reads through MiXCR, listing each CDR3 protein once. The repertoire holds a few thousand distinct CDR3 sequences, roughly 50% seen once, with more than 20% in the top ten. The material sequenced was CD4+ T cells from the margin of a lung tumor. Receptors were obtained from a female donor with lung adenocarcinoma. The CD4 and CD8 labels of this study may be unreliable.

V is TRBV6-1 and J is TRBJ2-1; 11 nucleotides line up with TRBD2. CDR1 is MNHNS and CDR2 is SASEGT in the germline V gene. CDR3 length: 15 residues. Losses at the gene ends were 6 bases for V and 10 bases for J; bases not matched to a gene: 11. This CDR3 is CASRGDSGRAKEQFF. CDR3 sequence (DNA): TGTGCCAGCAGAGGAGATAGCGGGAGGGCCAAAGAGCAGTTCTTC.

The V call is TRBV6-5, the J call TRBJ1-2; 9 nucleotides align to TRBD1. The V gene's germline CDR1 is MNHEY and CDR2 SVGAGI. The CDR3 is 16 residues long. Germline trimming cut 2 bases from V and 2 bases from J; bases unmatched to any gene: 6. The CDR3 protein is CASSYLGQGGNYGYTF. The CDR3 DNA follows: TGTGCCAGCAGTTACCTGGGACAGGGAGGCAACTATGGCTACACCTTC.

The chain links TRBV25-1 to TRBJ2-5; 10 nucleotides align to TRBD2. This CDR3 is 15 amino acids long. The germline gives CDR1 MGHDK, CDR2 SYGVNS. V was pared by 1 base and J by 11 bases, with 10 bases of the junction left unmatched. The CDR3 nucleotides read TGTGCCAGCAGTGAATCGACTAGCGGGCACGACAAGCAGTACTTC. Its translation is CASSESTSGHDKQYF.

V usage is TRBV10-1 and J usage is TRBJ2-1; D is undetermined. V lost 4 bases and J lost 5, with 15 bases in between. Germline V gene sequence: CDR1 WNHNN, CDR2 SYGVQD (reference sequence). The CDR3 sequence is 15 residues long. Here the CDR3 reads CASSVSRRPHNEQFF. The DNA for the CDR3 is TGCGCCAGCAGTGTAAGTCGACGGCCCCACAATGAGCAGTTCTTC.

Points on this clonotype: The junction departs from germline at one end; a sequencing error may be responsible. The CDR3 loop is CASSEGQGASPDTQYF. Here the CDR3 DNA reads TGTGCCAGCAGTGAGGGACAGGGGGCGAGCCCAGATACCCAGTATTTT. V gene TRBV6-1 combines with J gene TRBJ2-3; 12 bases match TRBD1. Germline V gene sequence: CDR1 MNHNS, CDR2 SASEGT. The CDR3 has 16 amino acids.

This sequence joins TRBV7-6 and TRBJ2-3; no firm D call. Germline CDR1 SGHVS, CDR2 FNYEAQ. V was trimmed by 0 bases and J by 5 bases, leaving 6 bases between them. The CDR3 sequence is 13 residues long. CDR3 region: CASSLAGGDTQYF. In DNA, the CDR3 is TGTGCCAGCAGCTTAGCGGGTGGAGATACGCAGTATTTT.

This chain's CDR3 is CASREQGASYNEQFF. CDR3 in DNA: TGTGCCAGCAGGGAGCAGGGGGCCTCCTACAATGAGCAGTTCTTC. The chain joins TRBV6-1 to TRBJ2-1; 8 nucleotides line up with TRBD1. V lost 6 bases to trimming and J lost 0 bases; unmatched junction nucleotides: 4. Germline V lookup: CDR1 MNHNS, CDR2 SASEGT. The CDR3 extends over 15 amino acids.

V gene TRBV6-5 combines with J gene TRBJ2-1; tentatively, D is TRBD2 (5 bases). This CDR3 spans 16 amino acids. Germline CDR1 and CDR2: MNHEY and SVGAGI. The ends were cut back, 4 bases at V and 0 bases at J, with 13 bases in the middle. In nucleotides, the CDR3 is TGTGCCAGCAGTTCCCCTGGACTCCTCTCCTACAATGAGCAGTTCTTC. Protein product: CASSSPGLLSYNEQFF.

This clonotype qualifies as medium-sized. The genes are TRBV14 and TRBJ2-1; D is ambiguous. V was clipped by 4 bases and J by 6 bases, with 4 bases between them. CDR3 length: 11 residues. The germline CDR1 and CDR2 sequences are SGHDN and FVKESK. The CDR3: CASSRFNEQFF. The CDR3 DNA follows: TGTGCCAGCAGCCGTTTCAATGAGCAGTTCTTC.

The V gene is TRBV3-1, the J gene TRBJ2-7; 11 bases fit TRBD1. Trimming at V came to 0 bases and at J to 9 bases, leaving 10 bases not matched to a gene. The germline gives CDR1 LGHDT, CDR2 YNNKEL (reference sequence). CDR3 length: 16 residues. The CDR3 bases are TGTGCCAGCAGCCAAGATCCGGGACAGGGGGTATATGGGCAGTACTTC. Translating gives CASSQDPGQGVYGQYF.

The chain couples TRBV12-3 or TRBV12-4 to TRBJ2-2, with 11 bases fitting TRBD1. Germline trimming cut 4 bases from V and 8 bases from J; bases unmatched to any gene: 6. The CDR3 extends over 15 amino acids. CDR3 in DNA: TGTGCCAGCAGTTCGGGACAGGGGGGTTTGGGGGAGCTGTTTTTT. Its translation: CASSSGQGGLGELFF.

The chain has TRBV6-1 and TRBJ2-2; 8 positions agree with TRBD1. The CDR3 loop spans 15 amino acids. The germline CDR1 and CDR2 sequences are MNHNS and SASEGT. After removal of 5 bases from V and 3 bases from J, the junction contained 5 bases not matched to a gene. CDR3 residues: CASSTGTGHTGELFF. CDR3 nucleotide sequence: TGTGCCAGCAGTACCGGGACAGGCCACACCGGGGAGCTGTTTTTT.

For this clonotype: The junction does not match germline at one end; this may be a read error. V and J are TRBV6-1 and TRBJ2-3; D remains ambiguous. Germline CDR1 is MNHNS and CDR2 is SASEGT. The CDR3 contains 14 residues. The CDR3 coding sequence is TGTGCCAGCAGTGTAGGCGTTGACCCAGAGACGCAGTATTTT. Its translation: CASSVGVDPETQYF.

The chain uses TRBV20-1 and TRBJ2-5; possibly TRBD1 for D (6 bases). The J call is uncertain, as TRBJ2-7 better fits the DNA end. CDR3 length: 11 amino acids. The germline gives CDR1 DFQATT, CDR2 SNEGSKA (reference sequence). CDR3 bases: TGCAGTGCTAGTGGGGGCCACGAGCAGTACTTC. It yields the protein CSASGGHEQYF.

This clonotype appeared a few times. The chain links TRBV27 to TRBJ1-2; D not resolved. V was shortened by 3 bases and J by 6 bases, with 8 bases between the two germline ends. Germline V gene data show CDR1 as MNHEY and CDR2 as SMNVEV (reference sequence). This CDR3 region has 12 residues. CDR3 in DNA: TGTGCCAGCAGTTTGGCCGGCAATGGCTACACCTTC. Protein sequence: CASSLAGNGYTF.

This chain uses TRBV18 with TRBJ2-1, with 8 bases fitting TRBD1. The DNA end is a closer match to TRBJ2-5, so the J assignment may be wrong. There are 13 residues in the CDR3. CDR1 KGHSH and CDR2 LQKENI come from the germline V gene. CDR3 bases: TGTGCCAGCTCACTAGGACAGGGTGAGACCCAGTACTTC. Translated: CASSLGQGETQYF.

Regarding this clonotype: A much larger clone differs by one base, so this may be a read error. The chain uses TRBV6-1 and TRBJ2-7, with D tentatively TRBD2 (6 bases). Germline-derived CDR1 and CDR2 are MNHNS and SASEGT. The length of the CDR3 is 13 residues. The V gene lost 6 bases and the J gene lost 2 bases, with 11 bases spanning the gap. The CDR3 bases are TGTGCCAGCAGCACCCTAGCGACCTACGAGCAGTACTTC. Residues: CASSTLATYEQYF.

In this sample, this clonotype turned up once. The V call is TRBV6-1, the J call TRBJ2-1; the D is unclear. V was clipped by 6 bases and J by 9 bases, with 9 bases between them. Germline V CDR1 and CDR2: MNHNS, SASEGT. The CDR3 is 11 amino acids. The CDR3 loop reads CASSPSSEQFF. CDR3 nucleotide sequence: TGTGCCAGCAGCCCCTCATCTGAGCAGTTCTTC.

This clonotype is termed large. The chain carries TRBV6-1 and TRBJ2-1; 7 bases align to TRBD1. The J call may be incorrect, as the DNA end agrees better with TRBJ2-7. This CDR3 contains 16 residues. Germline V CDR1 and CDR2: MNHNS, SASEGT. DNA of the CDR3: TGTGCCAGCAGTGAAGCCCGAGAGGCAGGGGGCTACGAGCAGTACTTC. Translated: CASSEAREAGGYEQYF.

Worth noting for this clonotype: An end of the junction does not agree with germline; a read error may underlie this. The gene calls are TRBV25-1 and TRBJ2-6; 10 nucleotides agree with TRBD1. Germline lookup yields CDR1 MGHDK and CDR2 SYGVNS. CDR3 size: 15 residues. The CDR3 loop reads CASSGQGAGANVLYF. Written as DNA, the CDR3 is TGTGCCAGCAGTGGACAGGGGGCTGGGGCCAACGTGCTGTATTTC. Using reference TRBV25-1 and TRBJ2-6 for the parts outside the CDR3, the full variable domain is EADIYQTPRYLVIGTGKKITLECSQTMGHDKMYWYQQDPGMELHLIHYSYGVNSTEKGDLSSESTVSRIRTEHFPLTLESARPSHTSQYLCASSGQGAGANVLYFGAGSRLTVL.

DNA for the CDR3: TGTGCCAGCAGTGTGAGGGTAGCGGGGACCACAGATACGCAGTACTTC. Its protein is CASSVRVAGTTDTQYF. The V gene is TRBV6-1, the J gene TRBJ2-4; 8 bases fit TRBD2. CDR3 size: 16 residues. CDR1 is MNHNS, CDR2 SASEGT, per germline. The trim removed 4 bases at V and 13 bases at J, leaving 18 bases unmatched.